One and the same sample provided the 7 T cell receptor beta chains below, sequenced in a study of blood T cell repertoires in COVID-19. Only in-frame clones appear in the TCRdb table, and some are missing; sequencing was by immunoSEQ multiplex PCR. This sample has under 250,000 clones, with about 85% found just once. The sequencing sample was made of PBMCs or T cells enriched from blood (not recorded which). These receptor sequences come from a man aged 25-40 years who had recovered from COVID-19.

The V and J genes are TRBV2 and TRBJ1-5; weak D call: TRBD1 (5 bases). CDR1 is SNHLY and CDR2 is FYNNEI in the germline V gene. CDR3 size: 15 residues. The V end was cut by 2 bases, the J end by 2 bases, with 10 bases between. The CDR3 is CASSELGVRNQPQHF. CDR3 in DNA: TGTGCCAGCAGTGAATTAGGGGTCCGCAATCAGCCCCAGCATTTT.

The chain recombines TRBV28 with TRBJ2-2, with unresolved D. V lost 6 bases to trimming and J lost 5 bases, with 13 bases between them. The CDR3 is 14 residues long. The germline V gene encodes CDR1 MDHEN and CDR2 SYDVKM. The CDR3 sequence is CASRLSEVTGELFF. Here the CDR3 DNA reads TGTGCCAGCAGATTAAGCGAAGTAACCGGGGAGCTGTTTTTT.

On this clone itself: This sample includes further DNA sequences coding for the same CDR3. The gene calls are TRBV5-6 and TRBJ2-5, with no clear D. V gave up 3 bases and J gave up 4 bases, with 4 bases separating them. Germline lookup yields CDR1 SGHDT and CDR2 YYEEEE. The CDR3 sequence is 11 residues long. The CDR3 DNA is TGTGCCAGCAGCTCTAGAGAGACCCAGTACTTC. The encoded protein is CASSSRETQYF.

The rearrangement joins TRBV19 to TRBJ1-6; 7 bases fit TRBD1. This CDR3 is built from 15 residues. Germline loops: CDR1 LNHDA, CDR2 SQIVND (reference sequence). The ends lost 5 bases at V and 6 bases at J; junction bases unmatched: 7. CDR3 loop: CASSRRGAGNSPLHF. In DNA, the CDR3 is TGTGCCAGTAGTCGCAGGGGGGCTGGTAATTCACCCCTCCACTTT.

The J gene is TRBJ1-5, the V gene TRBV18, with a possible D match to TRBD1 (6 bases). The germline CDR1 and CDR2 sequences are KGHSH and LQKENI. CDR3 length: 14 residues. Between the trimmed V and J ends, which lost 6 bases and 6 bases, there was a span of 15 bases. CDR3 residues: CASSSSGGLQPQHF. The CDR3 DNA follows: TGTGCCAGCTCCTCCTCCGGGGGGCTTCAGCCCCAGCATTTT.

The genes are TRBV3-1 (or the pseudogene TRBV3-2) and TRBJ1-5; 7 positions match TRBD1. The CDR3 is 14 residues long. V lost 7 bases and J lost 5; bases outside the gene matches: 8. Per the germline V gene, CDR1 is LGHDT and CDR2 is YNNKEL (reference sequence). The CDR3 coding sequence is TGTGCCAGCACCATGGGTGGACAGGATCAGCCCCAGCATTTT. It is translated as CASTMGGQDQPQHF.

The chain carries TRBV6-5 and TRBJ1-2; TRBD1 agrees at 11 bases. V shed 5 bases, J shed 2 bases, and the junction held 4 bases outside the gene matches. The CDR3 has 15 amino acids. The V gene's germline CDR1 is MNHEY and CDR2 SVGAGI. CDR3 region: CASSPGDRGNYGYTF. CDR3 sequence (DNA): TGTGCCAGCAGTCCGGGGGACAGGGGGAACTATGGCTACACCTTC.